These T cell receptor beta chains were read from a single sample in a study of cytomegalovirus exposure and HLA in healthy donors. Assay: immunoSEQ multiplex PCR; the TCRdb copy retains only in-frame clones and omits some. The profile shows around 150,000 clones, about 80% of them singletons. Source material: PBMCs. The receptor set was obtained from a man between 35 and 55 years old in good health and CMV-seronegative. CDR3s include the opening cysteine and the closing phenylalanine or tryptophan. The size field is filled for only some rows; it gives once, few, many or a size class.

CDR3 protein: CASSLYWRGGDTQYF
V gene: TRBV27
J gene: TRBJ2-3
clone size: few

CDR3 protein: CASSFRQGIGEQYF
V gene: TRBV13
J gene: TRBJ2-7
clone size: NA

CDR3 protein: CAWSTGLKGEKLFF
V gene: TRBV30
J gene: TRBJ1-4
clone size: NA

CDR3 protein: CASSSTEPYEQYF
V gene: TRBV5-1
J gene: NA
clone size: NA

CDR3 protein: CASSSRDRSEKLFF
V gene: TRBV7-8
J gene: TRBJ1-4
clone size: NA

CDR3 protein: CASSGQAVGLNTGELFF
V gene: TRBV5-1
J gene: TRBJ2-2
clone size: NA

CDR3 protein: CASRHGPLDYTF
V gene: TRBV6-1
J gene: TRBJ1-2
clone size: NA

CDR3 protein: CASSLWEGEGGNQPQHF
V gene: TRBV5-6
J gene: TRBJ1-5
clone size: NA

CDR3 protein: CASSLLGLASVEQFF
V gene: TRBV27
J gene: TRBJ2-1
clone size: NA

CDR3 protein: CASSKVDRENTGELFF
V gene: TRBV21-1
J gene: TRBJ2-2
clone size: NA

CDR3 protein: CASSKGVLRGMKTGPNTGELFF
V gene: TRBV21-1
J gene: TRBJ2-2
clone size: few

CDR3 protein: CASSFLPRDRGSYEQYF
V gene: TRBV5-1
J gene: TRBJ2-7
clone size: NA

CDR3 protein: CASSLTGQGGTEAFF
V gene: TRBV5-1
J gene: TRBJ1-1
clone size: few

CDR3 protein: CASSGKGPPSYEQYF
V gene: TRBV6-1
J gene: TRBJ2-7
clone size: few

CDR3 protein: CASSLLTGGYEQYF
V gene: TRBV5-5
J gene: TRBJ2-7
clone size: NA

CDR3 protein: CASSLDRFNQPQHF
V gene: TRBV27
J gene: TRBJ1-5
clone size: NA

CDR3 protein: CATSSSGSRTDTQYF
V gene: TRBV15
J gene: TRBJ2-3
clone size: NA

CDR3 protein: CASSPSTEETQYF
V gene: TRBV18
J gene: TRBJ2-5
clone size: NA

CDR3 protein: CASSTRARGGNQPQHF
V gene: TRBV19
J gene: TRBJ1-5
clone size: NA

CDR3 protein: CASSRRQQQETQYF
V gene: TRBV19
J gene: TRBJ2-5
clone size: NA

CDR3 protein: CASSQARVRAFF
V gene: TRBV14
J gene: TRBJ1-1
clone size: NA

CDR3 protein: CASSFVAAGGEHEQYF
V gene: TRBV5-1
J gene: TRBJ2-7
clone size: NA

CDR3 protein: CASSLVRWGAGELFF
V gene: TRBV7-2
J gene: TRBJ2-2
clone size: NA

CDR3 protein: CASSLFLANTGELFF
V gene: TRBV7-8
J gene: TRBJ2-2
clone size: NA

CDR3 protein: CATGGLAGVGTDTQYF
V gene: TRBV15
J gene: TRBJ2-3
clone size: NA

CDR3 protein: CASSGLAGSYEQYF
V gene: TRBV7-9
J gene: TRBJ2-7
clone size: few

CDR3 protein: CASSLGAAYSGNTIYF
V gene: TRBV7-9
J gene: TRBJ1-3
clone size: once

CDR3 protein: CASSSGTGPYEQYF
V gene: TRBV7-2
J gene: TRBJ2-7
clone size: NA

CDR3 protein: CAISGTSGGFGETQYF
V gene: TRBV10-3
J gene: TRBJ2-5
clone size: NA